Listed here are 5 T cell receptor beta chains from one sample, sequenced in a study of neurological immune-mediated disorders. TCRdb itself ran the 5' RACE reads through MiXCR, one entry per CDR3 protein. The sample lists some 15,000 distinct CDR3 sequences, around 3.4% occurring once. Material for sequencing was CD8+ T cells from blood. These receptors originate from a woman in her 40s in good health.

This clonotype was counted many times. This rearrangement joins TRBV29-1 to TRBJ1-1, with no clear D. The CDR3 runs 11 residues. Deletions cut 0 bases from V and 8 bases from J, with 7 bases between. Germline V lookup: CDR1 SQVTM, CDR2 ANQGSEA. The CDR3 region is CSVEELVEAFF. In nucleotides, the CDR3 is TGCAGCGTTGAAGAACTAGTGGAAGCTTTCTTT.

This clonotype was found many times. The genes are TRBV7-8 and TRBJ1-4; D gene uncertain. CDR3 length equals 15 residues. CDR1 is SGHVS, CDR2 FQNEAQ, per germline. V lost 1 base and J lost 8, with 14 bases in between. The CDR3 reads CASSLVEPPGEKLFF. CDR3 DNA: TGTGCCAGCAGCTTAGTGGAGCCTCCCGGGGAAAAACTGTTTTTT.

This clonotype appeared many times. The V and J genes are TRBV28 and TRBJ1-1; D gene uncertain. CDR3 size: 14 residues. V gave up 2 bases and J gave up 0 bases, with 7 bases separating them. Germline assignment: CDR1 MDHEN and CDR2 SYDVKM. This chain's CDR3 is CASSLAALNTEAFF. The CDR3 nucleotides read TGTGCCAGCAGTTTAGCGGCTTTGAACACTGAAGCTTTCTTT.

This clonotype came up many times. CDR3: CASIRLATTSYEQYF. CDR3 coding DNA: TGTGCCAGCATACGACTAGCGACAACGTCCTACGAGCAGTACTTC. This chain joins TRBV2 and TRBJ2-7, with TRBD2 identical over 8 bases. The V gene's germline CDR1 is SNHLY and CDR2 FYNNEI. This CDR3 comprises 15 residues. Trimming removed 7 bases from V and 1 base from J; junction bases left unmatched: 9.

This clonotype was counted ten times or more. The J gene is TRBJ2-7, the V gene TRBV12-3 or TRBV12-4; TRBD2 matches 10 bases. The CDR3 sequence is 15 residues long. After removal of 6 bases from V and 3 bases from J, the junction contained 8 bases not matched to a gene. The CDR3 is CASSLSGRVLYEQYF. CDR3 DNA: TGTGCCAGCAGCTTAAGCGGGAGGGTCCTCTACGAGCAGTACTTC.